This record covers a single T cell receptor beta chain. Its antigen is not identified. The data belong to a study of cytomegalovirus exposure and HLA in healthy donors. A multiplex PCR was run with 60 Vbeta primers and 13 Jbeta primers. This table comes from immunoSEQ multiplex PCR, and its TCRdb copy is limited to in-frame clones, with some not included. The sample carries hundreds of thousands of clones, 60% to 80% recorded once. The CDR3 extends over 14 amino acids. CDR1 and CDR2 from the germline V gene are GTSNPN and SVGIG (reference sequence). V lost 5 bases and J lost 4; bases outside the gene matches: 9. Whole-study findings and limits: Among immune exposure information, only CMV serostatus was available. Presence/absence analyses rested on an assumption that sequencing depth was roughly uniform across donors. TCR beta chains numbering 150 to 200 were designated cytomegalovirus-associated.

The sequence came from a man in his late teens or twenties in good health and CMV-seronegative. Source material: PBMCs. The chain employs TRBV30 and TRBJ2-3; 7 positions agree with TRBD2. The CDR3 coding sequence is TGTGCCTGGTGGGATGCGGGAGACTCAGATACGCAGTATTTT. Its translation is CAWWDAGDSDTQYF.